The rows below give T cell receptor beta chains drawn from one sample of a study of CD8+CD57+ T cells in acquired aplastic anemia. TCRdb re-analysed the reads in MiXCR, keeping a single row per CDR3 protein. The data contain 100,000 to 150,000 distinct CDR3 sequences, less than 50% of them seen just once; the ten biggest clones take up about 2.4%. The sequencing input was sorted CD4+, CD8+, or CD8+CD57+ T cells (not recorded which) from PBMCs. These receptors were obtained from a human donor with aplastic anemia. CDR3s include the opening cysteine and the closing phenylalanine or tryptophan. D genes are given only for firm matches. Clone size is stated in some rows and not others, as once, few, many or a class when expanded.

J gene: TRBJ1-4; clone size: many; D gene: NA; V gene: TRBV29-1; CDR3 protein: CSVVTAPSTNEKLFF; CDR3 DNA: TGCAGCGTGGTGACAGCACCTTCAACTAATGAAAAACTGTTTTTT
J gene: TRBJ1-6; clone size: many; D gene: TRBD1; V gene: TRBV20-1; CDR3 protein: CSPDRRDSPLHF; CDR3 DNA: TGCAGCCCGGACAGGAGAGATTCACCCCTCCACTTT
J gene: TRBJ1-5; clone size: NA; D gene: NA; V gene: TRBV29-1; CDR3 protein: CSVKRGGQETQHF; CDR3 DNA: TGCAGCGTTAAGCGGGGGGGCCAAGAGACCCAGCATTTT
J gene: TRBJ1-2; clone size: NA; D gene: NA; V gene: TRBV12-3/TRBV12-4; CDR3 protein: CASGVYRTVSYGYTF; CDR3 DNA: TGTGCCAGCGGGGTTTATCGGACAGTGTCGTATGGCTACACCTTC
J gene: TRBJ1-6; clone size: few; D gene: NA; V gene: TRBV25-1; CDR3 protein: CASSEFVVGYSYNSPLHF; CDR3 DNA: TGTGCCAGCAGTGAATTTGTGGTTGGCTACTCCTATAATTCACCCCTCCACTTT
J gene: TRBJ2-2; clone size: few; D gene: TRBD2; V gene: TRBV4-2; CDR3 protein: CASSQGLAGGAFANTGELFF; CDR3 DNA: TGTGCCAGCAGCCAGGGTCTAGCGGGGGGCGCGTTCGCGAACACCGGGGAGCTGTTTTTT
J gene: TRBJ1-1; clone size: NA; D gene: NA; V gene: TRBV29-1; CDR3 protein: CSVEVAGVNTEAFF; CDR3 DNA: TGCAGCGTTGAAGTCGCGGGGGTGAACACTGAAGCTTTCTTT
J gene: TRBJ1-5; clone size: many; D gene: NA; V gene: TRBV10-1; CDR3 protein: CASSESGYQPQHF; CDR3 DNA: TGCGCCAGCAGTGAGTCAGGGTATCAGCCCCAGCATTTT
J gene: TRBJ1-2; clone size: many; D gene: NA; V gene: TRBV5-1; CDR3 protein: CASSLAEKGGYTF; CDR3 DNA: TGCGCCAGCAGCTTGGCCGAGAAGGGGGGCTACACCTTC
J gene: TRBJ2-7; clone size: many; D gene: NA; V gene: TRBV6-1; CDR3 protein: CASSDLLSSSYEQYF; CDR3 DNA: TGTGCCAGCAGTGATCTGCTTTCGAGCTCCTACGAGCAGTACTTC
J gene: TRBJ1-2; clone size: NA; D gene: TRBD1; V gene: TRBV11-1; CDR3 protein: CASSLATGGGDYGYTF; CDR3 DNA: TGTGCCAGCAGCTTGGCTACAGGGGGCGGTGACTATGGCTACACCTTC
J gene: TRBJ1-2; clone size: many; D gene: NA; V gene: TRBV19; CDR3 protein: CASSVGAELAGYTF; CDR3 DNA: TGTGCCAGTAGTGTGGGGGCGGAACTGGCGGGCTACACCTTC
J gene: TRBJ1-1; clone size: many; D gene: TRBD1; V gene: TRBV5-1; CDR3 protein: CASSLGGTGSYTEAFF; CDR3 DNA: TGCGCCAGCAGCTTGGGGGGGACAGGATCGTACACTGAAGCTTTCTTT
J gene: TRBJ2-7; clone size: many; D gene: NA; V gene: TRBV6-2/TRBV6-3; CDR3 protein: CASSYSAVTYEQYF; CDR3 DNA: TGTGCCAGCAGTTACTCGGCAGTTACCTACGAGCAGTACTTC
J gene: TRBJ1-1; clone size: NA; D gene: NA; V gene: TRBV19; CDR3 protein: CASSRVRIMNTEAFF; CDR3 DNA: TGTGCCAGTAGTAGGGTCAGGATAATGAACACTGAAGCTTTCTTT
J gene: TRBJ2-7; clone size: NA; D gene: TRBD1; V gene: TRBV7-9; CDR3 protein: CASSLDGGQGRVQYF; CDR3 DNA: TGTGCCAGCAGCTTAGATGGGGGACAGGGGCGGGTGCAGTACTTC
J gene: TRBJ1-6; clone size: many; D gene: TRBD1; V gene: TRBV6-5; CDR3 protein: CASSYGDRGHSPLHF; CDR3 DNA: TGTGCCAGCAGTTACGGAGACAGGGGACATTCACCCCTCCACTTT
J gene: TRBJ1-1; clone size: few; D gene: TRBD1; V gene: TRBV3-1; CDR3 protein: CASSQGGTGKAFF; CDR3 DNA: TGTGCCAGCAGCCAAGGCGGGACAGGGAAAGCTTTCTTT
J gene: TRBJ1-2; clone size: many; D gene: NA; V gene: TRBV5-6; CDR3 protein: CASSSSSTRGVNYGYTF; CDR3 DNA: TGTGCCAGCAGCTCCTCTTCGACGAGGGGAGTTAACTATGGCTACACCTTC
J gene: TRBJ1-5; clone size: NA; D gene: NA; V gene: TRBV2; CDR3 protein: CASSEDSGDQPQHF; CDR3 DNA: TGTGCCAGCAGTGAAGATTCGGGGGATCAGCCCCAGCATTTT
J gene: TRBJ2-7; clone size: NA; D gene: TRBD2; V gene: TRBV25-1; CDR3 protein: CASSPLPAGAGRVNEQYF; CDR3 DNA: TGTGCCAGCAGCCCCTTACCGGCAGGCGCAGGGAGGGTAAACGAGCAGTACTTC
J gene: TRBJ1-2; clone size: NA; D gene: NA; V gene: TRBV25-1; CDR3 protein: CASTDSLGTYGYTF; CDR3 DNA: TGTGCCAGCACCGATTCCCTCGGGACGTATGGCTACACCTTC
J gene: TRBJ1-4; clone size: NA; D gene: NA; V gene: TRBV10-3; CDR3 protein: CAISGDVGEKLFF; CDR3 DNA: TGTGCCATCAGTGGGGACGTGGGTGAAAAACTGTTTTTT
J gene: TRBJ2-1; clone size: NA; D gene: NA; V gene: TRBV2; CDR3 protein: CALWGSGYNEQFF; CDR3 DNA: TGTGCCCTGTGGGGTAGCGGCTACAATGAGCAGTTCTTC
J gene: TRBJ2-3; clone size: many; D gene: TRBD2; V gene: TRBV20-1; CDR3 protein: CSAQGLAESTDTQYF; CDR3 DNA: TGCAGTGCGCAGGGACTAGCGGAGAGCACAGATACGCAGTATTTT
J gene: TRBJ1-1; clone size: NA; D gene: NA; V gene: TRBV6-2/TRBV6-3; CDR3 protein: CASSYRVQDGGTEAFF; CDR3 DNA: TGTGCCAGCAGTTACAGAGTGCAAGATGGGGGCACTGAAGCTTTCTTT
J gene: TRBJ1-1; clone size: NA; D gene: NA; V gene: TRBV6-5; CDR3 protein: CASSYSDPNTEAFF; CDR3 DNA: TGTGCCAGCAGTTACTCGGATCCCAACACTGAAGCTTTCTTT
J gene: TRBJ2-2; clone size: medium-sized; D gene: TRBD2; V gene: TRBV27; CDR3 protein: CATRTSGGGTFTGELFF; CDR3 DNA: TGTGCCACTCGGACTAGCGGGGGGGGGACCTTTACCGGGGAGCTGTTTTTT
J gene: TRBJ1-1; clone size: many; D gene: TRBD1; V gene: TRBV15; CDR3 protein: CATSRAGTGDTEAFF; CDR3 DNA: TGTGCCACCAGCAGGGCCGGGACAGGGGACACTGAAGCTTTCTTT
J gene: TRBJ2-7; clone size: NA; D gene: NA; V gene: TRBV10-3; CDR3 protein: CAISDRPPYEQYF; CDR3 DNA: TGTGCCATCAGTGATAGACCGCCCTACGAGCAGTACTTC
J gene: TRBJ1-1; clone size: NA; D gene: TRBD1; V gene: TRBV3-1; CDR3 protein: CASSRRILTGGDTEAFF; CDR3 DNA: TGTGCCAGCAGTCGCAGAATTCTCACAGGGGGAGACACTGAAGCTTTCTTT
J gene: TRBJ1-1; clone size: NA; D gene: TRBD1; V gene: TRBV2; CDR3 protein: CASSYQLRDRGLGEAFF; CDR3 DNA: TGTGCCAGCAGTTATCAGCTCCGGGACAGGGGGCTCGGTGAAGCTTTCTTT
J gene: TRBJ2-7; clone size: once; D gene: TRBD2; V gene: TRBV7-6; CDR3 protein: CASSLAGAGVISYEQYF; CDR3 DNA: TGTGCCAGCAGCTTAGCGGGAGCGGGGGTAATCTCCTACGAGCAGTACTTC
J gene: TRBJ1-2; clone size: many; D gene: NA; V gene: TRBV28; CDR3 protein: CASSETARTYGYTF; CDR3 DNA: TGTGCCAGCAGTGAGACAGCACGAACCTATGGCTACACCTTC
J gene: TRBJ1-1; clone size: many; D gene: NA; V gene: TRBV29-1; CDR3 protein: CSVHGKDHREAFF; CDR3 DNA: TGCAGCGTACACGGGAAGGATCACAGGGAAGCTTTCTTT
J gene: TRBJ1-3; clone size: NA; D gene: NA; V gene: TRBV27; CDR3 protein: CASSLAGSYRNTIYF; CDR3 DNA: TGTGCCAGCAGTTTAGCTGGCAGCTACAGGAACACCATATATTTT
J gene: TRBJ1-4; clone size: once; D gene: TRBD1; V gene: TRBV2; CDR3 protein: CASNAGQGEKLFF; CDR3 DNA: TGTGCCAGCAATGCGGGACAGGGTGAAAAACTGTTTTTT
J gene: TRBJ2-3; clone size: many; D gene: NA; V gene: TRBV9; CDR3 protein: CASSVRGPSTDTQYF; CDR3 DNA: TGTGCCAGCAGCGTTAGAGGTCCTAGCACAGATACGCAGTATTTT
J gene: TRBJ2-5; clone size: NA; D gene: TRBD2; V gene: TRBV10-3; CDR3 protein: CAISELASGCYKETQYF; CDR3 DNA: TGTGCCATCAGTGAGCTAGCTAGCGGGTGTTACAAAGAGACCCAGTACTTC
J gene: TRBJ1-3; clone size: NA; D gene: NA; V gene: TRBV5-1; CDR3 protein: CASREKTGSISGNTIYF; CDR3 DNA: TGCGCCAGCAGGGAAAAAACAGGCTCGATCTCTGGAAACACCATATATTTT
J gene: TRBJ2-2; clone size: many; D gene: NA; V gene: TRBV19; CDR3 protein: CASSSTVAGELFF; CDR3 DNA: TGTGCCAGTAGTTCCACAGTAGCCGGGGAGCTGTTTTTT
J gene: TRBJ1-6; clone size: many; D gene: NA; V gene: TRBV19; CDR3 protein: CASSIRPQRNSPLHF; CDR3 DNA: TGTGCCAGTAGTATTCGGCCCCAACGTAATTCACCCCTCCACTTT
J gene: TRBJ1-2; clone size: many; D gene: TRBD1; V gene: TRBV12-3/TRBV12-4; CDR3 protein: CASSLPGRGAYGYTF; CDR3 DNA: TGTGCCAGCTCCTTACCCGGCAGGGGGGCTTATGGCTACACCTTC
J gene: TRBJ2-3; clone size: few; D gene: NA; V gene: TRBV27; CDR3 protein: CASSRRQSTDTQYF; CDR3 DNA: TGTGCCAGCAGCCGGAGGCAGAGCACAGATACGCAGTATTTT
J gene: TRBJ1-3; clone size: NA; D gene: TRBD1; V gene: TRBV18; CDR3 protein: CASSPATGDGNTIYF; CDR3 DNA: TGTGCCAGCTCACCTGCTACAGGGGACGGAAACACCATATATTTT
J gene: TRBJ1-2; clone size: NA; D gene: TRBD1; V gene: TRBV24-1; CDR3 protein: CATSDWTGTYGYTF; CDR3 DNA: TGTGCCACCAGTGATTGGACAGGGACTTATGGCTACACCTTC
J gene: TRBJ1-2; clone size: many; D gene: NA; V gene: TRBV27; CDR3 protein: CASRPTRLANYGYTF; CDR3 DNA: TGTGCCAGCAGACCCACCCGGTTAGCTAACTATGGCTACACCTTC
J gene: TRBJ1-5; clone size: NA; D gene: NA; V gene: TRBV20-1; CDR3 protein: CSAREARVGNQPQHF; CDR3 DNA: TGCAGTGCTAGAGAGGCCCGAGTAGGCAATCAGCCCCAGCATTTT
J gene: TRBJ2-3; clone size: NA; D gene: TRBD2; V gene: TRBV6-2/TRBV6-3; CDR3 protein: CASSYSRLAGGTDTQYF; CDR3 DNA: TGTGCCAGCAGTTACTCCCGACTAGCGGGGGGGACAGATACGCAGTATTTT
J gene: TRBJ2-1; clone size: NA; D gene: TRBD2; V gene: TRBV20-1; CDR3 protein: CSPTLAGSSYNEQFF; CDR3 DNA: TGCAGCCCCACTTTAGCGGGGAGCTCCTACAATGAGCAGTTCTTC
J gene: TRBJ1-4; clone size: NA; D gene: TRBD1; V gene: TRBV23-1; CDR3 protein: CASSLDRGGNEDEKLFF; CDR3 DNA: TGTGCCAGCAGTCTTGACAGGGGGGGCAATGAAGATGAAAAACTGTTTTTT
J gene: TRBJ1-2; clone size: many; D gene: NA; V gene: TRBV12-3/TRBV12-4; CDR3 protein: CASSNRQDSYGYTF; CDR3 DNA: TGTGCCAGCAGTAATCGACAGGACAGCTATGGCTACACCTTC
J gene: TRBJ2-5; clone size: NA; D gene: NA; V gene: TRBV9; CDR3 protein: CASSPPGPEVETQYF; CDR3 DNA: TGTGCCAGCAGCCCCCCGGGACCAGAGGTGGAGACCCAGTACTTC